The following is a TCR beta chain sequence with its context. Use of 60 Vbeta and 13 Jbeta primers characterized the PCR. Libraries were prepared by immunoSEQ multiplex PCR; TCRdb keeps only in-frame clonotypes and omits some of them. Among about 55,000 clones listed, over 80% were seen once. The sample is drawn from a study of cytomegalovirus exposure and HLA in healthy donors. At the level of the study: There were under 140 million unique TCR beta sequences, drawn from about 180 million T cells, in an earlier analysis.

The ends lost 1 base at V and 9 bases at J; junction bases unmatched: 8. Germline V lookup: CDR1 SGHNT, CDR2 YENEEA. CDR3 length: 14 residues. The sample consisted of PBMCs. The clonotype was recovered from a man aged 30 to 45 in good health and CMV-seronegative. The rearrangement links TRBV11-3 to TRBJ1-1; 7 nucleotides match TRBD1. CDR3 sequence reads: CASSLGTGALKAFF. The DNA of the CDR3 is TGTGCCAGCAGCTTAGGAACAGGGGCTTTGAAAGCTTTCTTT.